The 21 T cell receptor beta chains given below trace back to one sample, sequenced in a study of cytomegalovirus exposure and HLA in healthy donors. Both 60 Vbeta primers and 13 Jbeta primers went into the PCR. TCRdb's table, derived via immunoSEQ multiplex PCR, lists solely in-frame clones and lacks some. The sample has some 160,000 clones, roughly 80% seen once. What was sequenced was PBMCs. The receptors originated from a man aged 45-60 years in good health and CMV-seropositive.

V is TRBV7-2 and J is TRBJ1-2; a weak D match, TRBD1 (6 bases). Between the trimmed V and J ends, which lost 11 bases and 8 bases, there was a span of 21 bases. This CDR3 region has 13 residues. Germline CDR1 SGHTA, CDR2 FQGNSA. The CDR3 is CAGLSDSSSGYTF. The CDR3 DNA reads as TGTGCCGGATTATCGGACAGCTCCTCAGGCTACACCTTC.

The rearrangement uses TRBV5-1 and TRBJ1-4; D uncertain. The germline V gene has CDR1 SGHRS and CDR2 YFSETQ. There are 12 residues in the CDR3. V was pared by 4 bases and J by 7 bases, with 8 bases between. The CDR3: CASSGSGEKLFF. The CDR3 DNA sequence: TGCGCCAGCAGCGGATCAGGTGAAAAACTGTTTTTT.

In nucleotides, the CDR3 is TGCGCCAGCAGCTTGGTGACAGGGGGCAGTGGCTACACCTTC. This encodes CASSLVTGGSGYTF. The chain has TRBV5-1 and TRBJ1-2, with 10 bases that match TRBD1. The J segment lost 7 bases and the V segment lost 0 bases, leaving 3 bases of the junction unmatched. This CDR3 is 14 amino acids long. Germline V lookup: CDR1 SGHRS, CDR2 YFSETQ.

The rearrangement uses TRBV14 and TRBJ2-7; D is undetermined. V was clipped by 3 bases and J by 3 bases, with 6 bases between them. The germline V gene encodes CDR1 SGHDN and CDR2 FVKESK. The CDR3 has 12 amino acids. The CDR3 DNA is TGTGCCAGCAGCCATTCCAACTACGAGCAGTACTTC. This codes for CASSHSNYEQYF.

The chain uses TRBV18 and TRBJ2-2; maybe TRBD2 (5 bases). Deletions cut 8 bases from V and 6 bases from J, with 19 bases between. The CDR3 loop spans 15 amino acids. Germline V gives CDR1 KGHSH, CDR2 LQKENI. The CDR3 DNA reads TGTGCCAGCGATCGAGGGAAGGGTAATCCCGGGGAGCTGTTTTTT. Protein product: CASDRGKGNPGELFF.

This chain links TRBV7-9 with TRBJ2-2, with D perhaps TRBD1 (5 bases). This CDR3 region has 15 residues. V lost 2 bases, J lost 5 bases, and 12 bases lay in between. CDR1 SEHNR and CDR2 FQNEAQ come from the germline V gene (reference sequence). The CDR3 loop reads CASSLFQGKTGELFF. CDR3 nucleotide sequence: TGTGCCAGCAGCTTATTCCAGGGAAAGACCGGGGAGCTGTTTTTT. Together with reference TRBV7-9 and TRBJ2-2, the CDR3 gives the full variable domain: DTGVSQNPRHKITKRGQNVTFRCDPISEHNRLYWYRQTLGQGPEFLTYFQNEAQLEKSRLLSDRFSAERPKGSFSTLEIQRTEQGDSAMYLCASSLFQGKTGELFFGEGSRLTVL.

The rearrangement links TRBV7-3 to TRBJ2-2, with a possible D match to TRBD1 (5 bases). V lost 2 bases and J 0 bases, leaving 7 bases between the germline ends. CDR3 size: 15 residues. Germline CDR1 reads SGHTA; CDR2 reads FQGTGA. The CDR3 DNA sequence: TGTGCCAGCAGCTTAGCAGGGACGAACACCGGGGAGCTGTTTTTT. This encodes CASSLAGTNTGELFF.

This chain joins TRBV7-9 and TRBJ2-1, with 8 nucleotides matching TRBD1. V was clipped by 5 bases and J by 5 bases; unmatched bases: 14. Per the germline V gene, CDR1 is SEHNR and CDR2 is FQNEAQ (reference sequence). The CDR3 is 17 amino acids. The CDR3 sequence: CASSTTMTGVINNEQFF. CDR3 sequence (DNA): TGTGCCAGCAGCACAACAATGACAGGGGTAATCAACAATGAGCAGTTCTTC.

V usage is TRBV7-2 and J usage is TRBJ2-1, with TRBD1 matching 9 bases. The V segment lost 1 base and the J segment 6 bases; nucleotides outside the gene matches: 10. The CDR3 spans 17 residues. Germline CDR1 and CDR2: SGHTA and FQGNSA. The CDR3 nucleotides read TGTGCCAGCAGCTTAGGGAACAGGGGGCGACGGAGCAATGAGCAGTTCTTC. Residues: CASSLGNRGRRSNEQFF. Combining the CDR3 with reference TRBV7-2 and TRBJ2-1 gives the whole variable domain GAGVSQSPSNKVTEKGKDVELRCDPISGHTALYWYRQSLGQGLEFLIYFQGNSAPDKSGLPSDRFSAERTGGSVSTLTIQRTQQEDSAVYLCASSLGNRGRRSNEQFFGPGTRLTVL.

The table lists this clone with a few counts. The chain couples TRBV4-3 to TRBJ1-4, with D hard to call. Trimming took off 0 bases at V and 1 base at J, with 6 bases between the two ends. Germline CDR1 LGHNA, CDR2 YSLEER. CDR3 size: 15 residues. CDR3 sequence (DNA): TGCGCCAGCAGCCAAGATCCCCAAACTAATGAAAAACTGTTTTTT. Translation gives CASSQDPQTNEKLFF.

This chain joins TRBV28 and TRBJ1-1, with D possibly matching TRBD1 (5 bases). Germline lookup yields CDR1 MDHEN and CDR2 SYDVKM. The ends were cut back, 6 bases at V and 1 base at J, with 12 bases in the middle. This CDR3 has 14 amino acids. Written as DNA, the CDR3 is TGTGCCAGCAGGGCAGGGAACAGGAACACTGAAGCTTTCTTT. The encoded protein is CASRAGNRNTEAFF.

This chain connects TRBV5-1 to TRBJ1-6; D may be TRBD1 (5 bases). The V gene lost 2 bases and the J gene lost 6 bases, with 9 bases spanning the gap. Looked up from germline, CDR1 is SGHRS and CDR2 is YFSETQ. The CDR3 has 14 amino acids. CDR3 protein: CASSLADSNSPLHF. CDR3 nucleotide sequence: TGCGCCAGCAGCTTAGCCGACAGTAATTCACCCCTCCACTTT.

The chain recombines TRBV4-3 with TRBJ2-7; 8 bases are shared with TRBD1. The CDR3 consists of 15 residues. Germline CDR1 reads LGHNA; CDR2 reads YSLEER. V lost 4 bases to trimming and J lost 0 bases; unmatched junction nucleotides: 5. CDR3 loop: CASSRRTGNSYEQYF. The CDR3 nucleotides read TGCGCCAGCAGCCGTCGGACAGGGAACTCCTACGAGCAGTACTTC.

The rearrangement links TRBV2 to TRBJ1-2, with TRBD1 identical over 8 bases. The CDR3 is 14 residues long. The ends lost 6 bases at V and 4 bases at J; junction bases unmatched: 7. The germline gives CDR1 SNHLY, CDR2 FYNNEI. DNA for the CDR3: TGTGCCAGCAGCGCCGGACAGGGCGGCTATGGCTACACCTTC. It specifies CASSAGQGGYGYTF.

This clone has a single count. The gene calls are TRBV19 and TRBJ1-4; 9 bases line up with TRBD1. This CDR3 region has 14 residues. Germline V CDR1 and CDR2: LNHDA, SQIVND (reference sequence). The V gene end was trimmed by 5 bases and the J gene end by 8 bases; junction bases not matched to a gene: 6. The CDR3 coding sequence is TGTGCCAGTAGTCCACAGGGGGCGCGGGAAAAACTGTTTTTT. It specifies CASSPQGAREKLFF.

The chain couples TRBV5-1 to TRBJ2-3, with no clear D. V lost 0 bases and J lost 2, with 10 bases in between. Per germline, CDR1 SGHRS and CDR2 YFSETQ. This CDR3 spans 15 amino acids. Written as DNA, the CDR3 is TGCGCCAGCAGCTTGGGGGCCCAATACACAGATACGCAGTATTTT. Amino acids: CASSLGAQYTDTQYF.

CDR3 DNA sequence: TGTGCCAGTAGCGGGACAGGCAATCAGCCCCAGCATTTT. Translation: CASSGTGNQPQHF. The chain combines TRBV19 with TRBJ1-5; 7 positions agree with TRBD1. With 6 bases clipped from V and 2 bases from J, the junction kept 1 base outside the gene matches. CDR1 is LNHDA and CDR2 is SQIVND in the germline V gene (reference sequence). This CDR3 spans 13 amino acids.

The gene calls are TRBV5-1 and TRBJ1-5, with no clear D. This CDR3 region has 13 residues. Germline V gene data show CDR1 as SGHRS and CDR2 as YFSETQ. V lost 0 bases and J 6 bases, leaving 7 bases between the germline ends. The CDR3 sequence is CASSLAGLQPQHF. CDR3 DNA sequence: TGCGCCAGCAGCTTGGCTGGGCTTCAGCCCCAGCATTTT.

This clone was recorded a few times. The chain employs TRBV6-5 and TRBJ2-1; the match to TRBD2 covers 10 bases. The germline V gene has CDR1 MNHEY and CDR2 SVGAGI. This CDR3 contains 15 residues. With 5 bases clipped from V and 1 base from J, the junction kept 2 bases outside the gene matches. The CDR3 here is CASSQLAGSYNEQFF. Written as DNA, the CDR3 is TGTGCCAGCAGTCAACTAGCGGGGTCCTACAATGAGCAGTTCTTC.

The DNA of the CDR3 is TGTGCCAGCAGTTTAGTGGCAGGGAACACTGAAGCTTTCTTT. It is translated as CASSLVAGNTEAFF. This chain joins TRBV27 and TRBJ1-1, with D hard to call. Trimming removed 2 bases from V and 1 base from J, with 8 bases in between. This CDR3 has 14 amino acids. From germline, CDR1 is MNHEY and CDR2 SMNVEV (reference sequence).

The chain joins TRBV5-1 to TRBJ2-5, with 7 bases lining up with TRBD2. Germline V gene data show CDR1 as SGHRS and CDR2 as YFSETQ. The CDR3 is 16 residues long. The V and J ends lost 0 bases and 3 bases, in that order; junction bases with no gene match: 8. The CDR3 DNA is TGCGCCAGCAGCTTGGCCCCGCGGGGGTCGAAAGAGACCCAGTACTTC. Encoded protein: CASSLAPRGSKETQYF.